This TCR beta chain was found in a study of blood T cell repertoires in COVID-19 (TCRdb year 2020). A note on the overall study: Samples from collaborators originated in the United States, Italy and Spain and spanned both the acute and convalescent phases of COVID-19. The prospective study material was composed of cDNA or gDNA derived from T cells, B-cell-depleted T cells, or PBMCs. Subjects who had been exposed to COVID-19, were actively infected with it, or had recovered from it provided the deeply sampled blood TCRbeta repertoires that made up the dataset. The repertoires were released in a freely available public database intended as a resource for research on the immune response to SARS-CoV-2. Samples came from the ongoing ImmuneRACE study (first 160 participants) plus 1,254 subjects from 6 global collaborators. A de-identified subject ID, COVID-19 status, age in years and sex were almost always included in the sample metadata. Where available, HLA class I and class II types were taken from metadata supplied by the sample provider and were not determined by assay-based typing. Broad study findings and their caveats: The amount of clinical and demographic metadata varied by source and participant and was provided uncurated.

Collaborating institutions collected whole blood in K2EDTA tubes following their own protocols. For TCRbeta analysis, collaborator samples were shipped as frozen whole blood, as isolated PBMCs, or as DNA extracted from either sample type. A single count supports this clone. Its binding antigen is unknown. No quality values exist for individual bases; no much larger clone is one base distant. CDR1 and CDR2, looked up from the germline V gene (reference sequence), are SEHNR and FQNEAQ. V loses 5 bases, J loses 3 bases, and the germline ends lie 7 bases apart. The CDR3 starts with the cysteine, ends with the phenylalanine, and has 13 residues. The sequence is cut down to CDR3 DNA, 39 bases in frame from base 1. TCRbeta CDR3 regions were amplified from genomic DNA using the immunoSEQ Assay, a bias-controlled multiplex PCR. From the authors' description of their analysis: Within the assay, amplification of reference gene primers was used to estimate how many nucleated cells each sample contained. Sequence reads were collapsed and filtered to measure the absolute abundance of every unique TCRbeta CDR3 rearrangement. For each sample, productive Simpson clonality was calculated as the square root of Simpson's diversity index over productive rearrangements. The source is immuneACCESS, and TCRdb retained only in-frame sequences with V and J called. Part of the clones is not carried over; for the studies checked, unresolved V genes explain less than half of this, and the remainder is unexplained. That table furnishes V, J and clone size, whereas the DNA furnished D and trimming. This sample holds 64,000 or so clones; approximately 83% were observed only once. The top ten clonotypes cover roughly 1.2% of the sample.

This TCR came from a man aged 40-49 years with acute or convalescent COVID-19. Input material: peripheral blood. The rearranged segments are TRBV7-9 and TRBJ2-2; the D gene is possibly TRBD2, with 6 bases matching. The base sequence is TGTGCCAGCAGCGGGGACTACACCGGGGAGCTGTTTTTT. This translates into CASSGDYTGELFF.